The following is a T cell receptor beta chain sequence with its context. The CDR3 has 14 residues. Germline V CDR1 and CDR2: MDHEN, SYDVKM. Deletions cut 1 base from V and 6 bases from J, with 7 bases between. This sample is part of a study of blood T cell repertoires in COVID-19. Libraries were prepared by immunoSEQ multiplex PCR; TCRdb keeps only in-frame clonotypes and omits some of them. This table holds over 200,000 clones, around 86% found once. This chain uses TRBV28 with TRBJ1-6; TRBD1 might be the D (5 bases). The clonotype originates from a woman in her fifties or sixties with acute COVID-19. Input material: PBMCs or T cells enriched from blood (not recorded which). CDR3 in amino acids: CASSLSTANSPLHF. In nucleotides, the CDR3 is TGTGCCAGCAGTTTATCGACAGCTAATTCACCCCTCCACTTT.